These 24 T cell receptor beta chains were all obtained from the same sample, sequenced in a study of T cell changes during pregnancy in multiple sclerosis. The protocol was immunoSEQ multiplex PCR, while the TCRdb copy is restricted to in-frame clones and leaves out a portion. The sample includes some 100,000 clones, more than 90% of them seen just once. The material sequenced was peripheral blood, taken in the second trimester of pregnancy. All receptors derive from a female donor with multiple sclerosis, enrolled in a pregnancy study.

This clone came up a few times. This CDR3 reads CASRWRGEAEAFF. CDR3 nucleotide sequence: TGTGCCAGCAGGTGGAGAGGTGAGGCTGAAGCTTTCTTT. This chain uses TRBV28 with TRBJ1-1; D gene uncertain. The CDR3 extends over 13 amino acids. Trimming stripped 6 bases from V and 6 bases from J, with 14 bases between. Germline CDR1 reads MDHEN; CDR2 reads SYDVKM.

This chain connects TRBV28 to TRBJ1-5; D is unresolved. The germline CDR1 and CDR2 sequences are MDHEN and SYDVKM. This CDR3 is 12 amino acids long. V shed 3 bases and J shed 6 bases, with 6 bases lying between them. The CDR3 DNA reads TGTGCCAGCAGTTTGGGCAGTCAGCCCCAGCATTTT. Its translation is CASSLGSQPQHF.

This clone has only one observation. The chain employs TRBV5-4 and TRBJ2-1; TRBD1 matches 8 bases. V lost 3 bases and J lost 13; bases outside the gene matches: 3. From germline, CDR1 is SGHNT and CDR2 YYREEE (reference sequence). There are 11 residues in the CDR3. The CDR3 here is CASSSDRGQFF. CDR3 in DNA: TGTGCCAGCAGCTCTGACAGGGGCCAGTTCTTC.

V is TRBV6-1 and J is TRBJ2-1, with 8 bases identical to TRBD2. J lost 9 bases, V lost 3 bases, and 10 bases had no gene match. CDR1 and CDR2 from the germline V gene are MNHNS and SASEGT. The CDR3 sequence is 15 residues long. CDR3 region: CASSDQSSGRGEQFF. CDR3 DNA: TGTGCCAGCAGTGACCAGTCTAGCGGGCGAGGTGAGCAGTTCTTC.

The rearrangement links TRBV28 to TRBJ2-4; 9 nucleotides align to TRBD2. Germline CDR1 MDHEN, CDR2 SYDVKM. The CDR3 extends over 16 amino acids. V shed 1 base and J 4 bases; nucleotides not matched to a gene: 5. The CDR3 spells CASSLSPSGDKNIQYF. The CDR3 DNA sequence: TGTGCCAGCAGTTTATCACCTAGCGGGGATAAAAACATTCAGTACTTC.

This chain connects TRBV18 to TRBJ1-2, with TRBD1 matching 8 bases. The V segment lost 6 bases and the J segment 4 bases; nucleotides outside the gene matches: 10. The germline gives CDR1 KGHSH, CDR2 LQKENI. The CDR3 is made up of 15 amino acids. CDR3 region: CASSHGQGVGYGYTF. The CDR3 nucleotides read TGTGCCAGCTCCCACGGACAGGGTGTAGGCTATGGCTACACCTTC.

This clone was recorded only once. The chain joins TRBV6-1 to TRBJ2-7; 8 nucleotides agree with TRBD1. The CDR3 runs to 13 residues. V shed 7 bases, J shed 3 bases, and the junction held 5 bases outside the gene matches. CDR1 and CDR2 from the germline V gene are MNHNS and SASEGT. For the CDR3, the DNA is TGTGCCAGCAAAGGCAGGGGGCGCTACGAGCAGTACTTC. Amino acids: CASKGRGRYEQYF.

The CDR3 region is CASSQDRGQGQPQHF. Here the CDR3 DNA reads TGTGCCAGCAGCCAAGACAGGGGGCAGGGTCAGCCCCAGCATTTT. V and J are TRBV5-4 and TRBJ1-5, with 10 bases that match TRBD1. The J segment lost 6 bases and the V segment lost 4 bases, leaving 7 bases of the junction unmatched. The CDR3 runs 15 residues. Germline-derived CDR1 and CDR2 are SGHNT and YYREEE (reference sequence).

The V and J genes are TRBV29-1 and TRBJ2-3, with D perhaps TRBD1 (6 bases). The CDR3 runs to 15 residues. V was cut by 2 bases and J by 0 bases, with 12 bases left in between. The germline V gene has CDR1 SQVTM and CDR2 ANQGSEA. The CDR3 bases are TGCAGCGTTGAACCCCCGGACAGTAGCACAGATACGCAGTATTTT. It is translated as CSVEPPDSSTDTQYF.

The chain joins TRBV9 to TRBJ2-3; possibly TRBD1 for D (5 bases). The CDR3 spans 15 residues. V lost 5 bases and J 2 bases, leaving 15 bases between the germline ends. Germline lookup yields CDR1 SGDLS and CDR2 YYNGEE. The CDR3 DNA sequence: TGTGCCAGCAGAAGGGGCCTCGATTCCACAGATACGCAGTATTTT. This codes for CASRRGLDSTDTQYF.

V usage is TRBV5-1 and J usage is TRBJ2-7; no clear D. V dropped 1 base and J dropped 6 bases, with 11 bases sitting between them. Per germline, CDR1 SGHRS and CDR2 YFSETQ. The CDR3 is 13 amino acids. CDR3 sequence reads: CASSLRSAGEQYF. The CDR3 DNA is TGCGCCAGCAGCTTGCGGTCCGCCGGCGAGCAGTACTTC.

V gene TRBV6-6 combines with J gene TRBJ2-6; D might be TRBD1 (6 bases). The CDR3 is 15 amino acids. Germline CDR1 and CDR2: MNHNY and SVGAGI (reference sequence). V lost 8 bases, J lost 0 bases, and 11 bases lay in between. The CDR3 DNA reads as TGTGCCAGCGGATTAGGGGGCTCTGGGGCCAACGTCCTGACTTTC. Protein: CASGLGGSGANVLTF.

The table lists this clone with a count of one. The chain links TRBV9 to TRBJ2-1; weak D call: TRBD2 (6 bases). CDR1 SGDLS and CDR2 YYNGEE come from the germline V gene. The CDR3 loop spans 17 amino acids. V was pared by 0 bases and J by 3 bases, with 16 bases between. The CDR3 region has the DNA TGTGCCAGCAGCGTAGGGGGGAGCGGGTGGGACTACAATGAGCAGTTCTTC. Amino acid sequence: CASSVGGSGWDYNEQFF.

The chain uses TRBV6-5 and TRBJ1-4, with D uncertain. Germline V gives CDR1 MNHEY, CDR2 SVGAGI. This CDR3 comprises 15 residues. Between the trimmed V and J ends, which lost 2 bases and 0 bases, there was a span of 7 bases. CDR3 region: CASSYALATNEKLFF. The CDR3 nucleotides are TGTGCCAGCAGTTACGCACTGGCAACTAATGAAAAACTGTTTTTT.

This chain uses TRBV7-2 with TRBJ2-3; D remains ambiguous. Looked up from germline, CDR1 is SGHTA and CDR2 is FQGNSA. There are 13 residues in the CDR3. V was trimmed by 4 bases and J by 9 bases, leaving 14 bases between them. CDR3 amino acids: CASSSRQGTTQYF. For the CDR3, the DNA is TGTGCCAGCAGCTCGAGACAAGGAACCACGCAGTATTTT.

This clone has just one count. The chain couples TRBV4-1 to TRBJ2-7; perhaps TRBD2 as D (6 bases). The germline V and J ends were trimmed by 1 base and 3 bases, with 7 bases remaining between them. CDR1 MGHRA and CDR2 YSYEKL come from the germline V gene. This CDR3 contains 13 residues. In DNA, the CDR3 is TGCGCCAGCAGCCAAGTGGGACTCTACGAGCAGTACTTC. This encodes CASSQVGLYEQYF.

This clone showed up just once. The rearrangement links TRBV4-2 to TRBJ2-3, with 8 positions matching TRBD2. The CDR3 loop spans 16 amino acids. Losses at the gene ends were 1 base for V and 4 bases for J; bases not matched to a gene: 7. Germline V gene lookup returns CDR1 LGHNA and CDR2 YNFKEQ. The CDR3 protein is CASSQGSGGLPDTQYF. CDR3 nucleotide sequence: TGTGCCAGCAGCCAAGGGAGCGGGGGCCTGCCAGATACGCAGTATTTT.

This chain links TRBV6-6 with TRBJ1-1, with TRBD1 identical over 8 bases. Germline CDR1 reads MNHNY; CDR2 reads SVGAGI (reference sequence). V dropped 2 bases and J dropped 5; count of bases not matched to a gene: 7. This CDR3 is 15 amino acids long. This CDR3 is CASSYGQGAGTEAFF. DNA for the CDR3: TGTGCCAGCAGTTACGGGCAGGGGGCCGGTACTGAAGCTTTCTTT.

The CDR3 DNA follows: TGTGCCAGCTCACCACGGACAGGCGGCTACGATGGCTACACCTTC. It encodes CASSPRTGGYDGYTF. V usage is TRBV18 and J usage is TRBJ1-2; 7 nucleotides line up with TRBD1. The CDR3 has 15 residues. Trimming took 1 base from V and 6 from J; bases not matched to a gene: 8. The germline gives CDR1 KGHSH, CDR2 LQKENI.

The chain links TRBV5-1 to TRBJ2-7; 7 nucleotides match TRBD2. The germline CDR1 and CDR2 sequences are SGHRS and YFSETQ. Trimming removed 6 bases from V and 4 bases from J; junction bases left unmatched: 16. This CDR3 is 16 amino acids long. The CDR3 nucleotides are TGCGCCAGCAAGGATGAGGGCGGGAGTAAGTCGTACGAGCAGTACTTC. It codes for CASKDEGGSKSYEQYF.

In this sample, this clone turned up once. V and J are TRBV5-4 and TRBJ2-7; 7 positions match TRBD2. The germline CDR1 and CDR2 sequences are SGHNT and YYREEE (reference sequence). The ends lost 4 bases at V and 0 bases at J; junction bases unmatched: 7. The CDR3 has 15 amino acids. The DNA for the CDR3 is TGTGCCAGCAGCCGGCCGGGGGGAAACTCCTACGAGCAGTACTTC. It codes for CASSRPGGNSYEQYF.

This chain uses TRBV19 with TRBJ2-7, with 9 bases lining up with TRBD2. CDR3 length equals 14 residues. The V and J ends lost 5 bases and 0 bases, in that order; junction bases with no gene match: 2. Germline loops: CDR1 LNHDA, CDR2 SQIVND (reference sequence). CDR3: CASSLAGSSYEQYF. The CDR3 nucleotides read TGTGCCAGTAGTCTAGCGGGGAGCTCCTACGAGCAGTACTTC.

The DNA for the CDR3 is TGTGCCAGCAGCCAAGATATGTTGGGGGAGCTGTTTTTT. Its translation: CASSQDMLGELFF. The chain couples TRBV14 to TRBJ2-2; D ambiguous. The length of the CDR3 is 13 residues. The V and J ends lost 0 bases and 8 bases respectively, with 7 bases between them. Germline CDR1 is SGHDN and CDR2 is FVKESK.

The table lists this clone with a few counts. The rearrangement links TRBV2 to TRBJ2-2; D gene unclear. V was clipped by 4 bases and J by 5 bases, with 8 bases between them. Germline-derived CDR1 and CDR2 are SNHLY and FYNNEI. CDR3 length equals 13 residues. The CDR3 sequence: CASSVRETGELFF. Written as DNA, the CDR3 is TGTGCCAGCAGTGTTCGAGAAACCGGGGAGCTGTTTTTT.